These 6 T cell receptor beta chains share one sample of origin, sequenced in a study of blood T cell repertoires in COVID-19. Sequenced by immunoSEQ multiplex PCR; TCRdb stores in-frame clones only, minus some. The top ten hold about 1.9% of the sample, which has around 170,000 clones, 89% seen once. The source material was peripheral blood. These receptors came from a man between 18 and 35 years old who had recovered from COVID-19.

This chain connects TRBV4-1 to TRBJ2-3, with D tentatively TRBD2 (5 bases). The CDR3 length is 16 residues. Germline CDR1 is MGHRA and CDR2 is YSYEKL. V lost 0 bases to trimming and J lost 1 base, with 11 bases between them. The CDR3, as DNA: TGCGCCAGCAGCCAAGATGGAGCGGACGGCACAGATACGCAGTATTTT. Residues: CASSQDGADGTDTQYF.

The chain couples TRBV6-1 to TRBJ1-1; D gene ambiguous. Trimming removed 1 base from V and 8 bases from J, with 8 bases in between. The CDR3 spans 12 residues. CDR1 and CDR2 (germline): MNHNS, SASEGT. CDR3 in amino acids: CASSEGGREAFF. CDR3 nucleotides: TGTGCCAGCAGTGAAGGCGGCAGAGAAGCTTTCTTT.

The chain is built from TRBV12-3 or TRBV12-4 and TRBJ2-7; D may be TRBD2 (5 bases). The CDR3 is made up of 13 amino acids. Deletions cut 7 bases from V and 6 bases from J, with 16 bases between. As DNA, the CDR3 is TGTGCCAGCAAACCGGGATCCGTCTCCGAGCAGTACTTC. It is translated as CASKPGSVSEQYF.

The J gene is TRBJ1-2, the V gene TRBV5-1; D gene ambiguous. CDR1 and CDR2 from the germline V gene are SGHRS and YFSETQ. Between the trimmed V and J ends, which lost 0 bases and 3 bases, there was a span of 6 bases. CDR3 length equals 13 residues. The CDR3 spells CASSLDPDYGYTF. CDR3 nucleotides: TGCGCCAGCAGCTTGGATCCGGACTATGGCTACACCTTC.

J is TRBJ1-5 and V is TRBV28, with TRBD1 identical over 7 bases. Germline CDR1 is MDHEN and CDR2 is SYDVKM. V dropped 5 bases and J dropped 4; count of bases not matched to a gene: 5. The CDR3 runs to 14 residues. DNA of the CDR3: TGTGCCAGCAGTCCATCGACAGGGAATCAGCCCCAGCATTTT. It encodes CASSPSTGNQPQHF.

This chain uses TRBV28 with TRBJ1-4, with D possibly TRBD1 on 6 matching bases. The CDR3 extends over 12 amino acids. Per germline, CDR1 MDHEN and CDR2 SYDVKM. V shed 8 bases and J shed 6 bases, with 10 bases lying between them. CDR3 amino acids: CASRDIDEKLFF. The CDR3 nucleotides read TGTGCCAGCCGGGACATTGATGAAAAACTGTTTTTT.